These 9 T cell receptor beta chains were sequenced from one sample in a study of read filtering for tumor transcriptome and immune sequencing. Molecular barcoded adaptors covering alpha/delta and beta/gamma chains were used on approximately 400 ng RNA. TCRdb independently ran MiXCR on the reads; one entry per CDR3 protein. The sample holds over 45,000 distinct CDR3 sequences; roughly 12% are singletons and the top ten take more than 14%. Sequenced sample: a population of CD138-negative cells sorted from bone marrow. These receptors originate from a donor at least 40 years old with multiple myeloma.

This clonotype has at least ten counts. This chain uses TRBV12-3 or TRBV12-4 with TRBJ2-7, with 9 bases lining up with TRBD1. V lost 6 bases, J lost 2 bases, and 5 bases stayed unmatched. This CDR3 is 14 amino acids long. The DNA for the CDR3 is TGTGCCAGCAGGACCGGGACAGGGCCCTACGAGCAGTACTTC. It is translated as CASRTGTGPYEQYF.

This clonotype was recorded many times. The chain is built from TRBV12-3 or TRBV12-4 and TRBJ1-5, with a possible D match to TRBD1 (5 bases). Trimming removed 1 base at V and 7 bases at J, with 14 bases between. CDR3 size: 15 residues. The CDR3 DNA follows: TGTGCCAGCAGTTTAGGAGGGCAGGGCGGGCAGCCCCAGCATTTT. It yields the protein CASSLGGQGGQPQHF.

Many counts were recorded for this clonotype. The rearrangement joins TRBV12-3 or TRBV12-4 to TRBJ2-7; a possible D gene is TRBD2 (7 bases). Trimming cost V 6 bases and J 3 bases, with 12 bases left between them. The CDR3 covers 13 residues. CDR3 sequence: CASSLGGGYEQYF. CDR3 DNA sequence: TGTGCCAGCAGCCTAGGGGGGGGCTACGAGCAGTACTTC.

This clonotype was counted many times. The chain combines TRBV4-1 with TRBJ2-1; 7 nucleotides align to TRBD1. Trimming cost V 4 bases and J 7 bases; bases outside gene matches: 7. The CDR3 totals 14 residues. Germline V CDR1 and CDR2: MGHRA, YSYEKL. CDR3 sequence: CASSPMDRLNEQFF. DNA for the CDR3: TGCGCCAGCAGCCCCATGGACAGGTTGAATGAGCAGTTCTTC.

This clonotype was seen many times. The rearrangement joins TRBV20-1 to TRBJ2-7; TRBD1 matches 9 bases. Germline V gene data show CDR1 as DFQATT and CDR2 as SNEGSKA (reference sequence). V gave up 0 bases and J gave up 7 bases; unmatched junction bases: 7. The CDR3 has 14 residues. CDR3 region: CSAREVGTGREQYF. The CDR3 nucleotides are TGCAGTGCTAGAGAGGTGGGGACAGGGCGTGAGCAGTACTTC.

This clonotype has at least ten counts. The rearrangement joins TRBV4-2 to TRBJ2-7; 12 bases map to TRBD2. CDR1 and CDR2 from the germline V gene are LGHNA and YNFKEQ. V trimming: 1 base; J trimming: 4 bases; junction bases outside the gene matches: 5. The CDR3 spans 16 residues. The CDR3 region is CASSQATSGRMYEQYF. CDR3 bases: TGTGCCAGCAGCCAAGCGACTAGCGGGAGAATGTACGAGCAGTACTTC.

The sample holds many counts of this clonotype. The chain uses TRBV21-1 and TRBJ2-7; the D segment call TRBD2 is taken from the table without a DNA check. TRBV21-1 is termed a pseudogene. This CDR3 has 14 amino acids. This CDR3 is CASSKALSSYEQYF. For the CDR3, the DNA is TGTGCCAGCAGCAAGGCCCTGAGCTCCTACGAGCAGTACTTC.

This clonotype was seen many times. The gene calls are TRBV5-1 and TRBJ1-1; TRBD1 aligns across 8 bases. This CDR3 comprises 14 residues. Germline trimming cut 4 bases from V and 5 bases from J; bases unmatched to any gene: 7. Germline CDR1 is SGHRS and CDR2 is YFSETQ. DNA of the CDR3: TGCGCCAGCAGCCGACAGGGGCTGGGAACTGAAGCTTTCTTT. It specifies CASSRQGLGTEAFF.

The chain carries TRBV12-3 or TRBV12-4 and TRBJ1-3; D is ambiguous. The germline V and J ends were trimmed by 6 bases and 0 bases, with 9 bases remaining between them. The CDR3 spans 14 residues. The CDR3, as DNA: TGTGCCAGCAGCAAGACGGTCTCTGGAAACACCATATATTTT. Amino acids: CASSKTVSGNTIYF.